The 18 T cell receptor beta chains reported below all come from one sample, sequenced in a study of blood T cell repertoires in COVID-19. Sequencing used immunoSEQ multiplex PCR; TCRdb keeps in-frame clones, though not all of them. In the table there are around 380,000 clones, over 75% of which are singletons. Sequencing was carried out using PBMCs or T cells enriched from blood (not recorded which). The source of these receptors is a man aged 30-40 years who had recovered from COVID-19.

V and J are TRBV6-5 and TRBJ2-5; 7 bases align to TRBD2. With V trimmed by 6 bases and J by 4 bases, 5 bases remained unmatched. Germline CDR1 and CDR2: MNHEY and SVGAGI. The CDR3 is 13 amino acids. The CDR3 spells CASRLRGSETQYF. In DNA, the CDR3 is TGTGCCAGCAGATTGCGGGGGTCAGAGACCCAGTACTTC.

V usage is TRBV3-1 (or the pseudogene TRBV3-2) and J usage is TRBJ1-2, with 7 bases fitting TRBD1. Germline V gene data show CDR1 as LGHDT and CDR2 as YNNKEL (reference sequence). With V trimmed by 1 base and J by 5 bases, 7 bases remained unmatched. The CDR3 consists of 15 residues. The DNA of the CDR3 is TGTGCCAGCAGCCAAGGCTCGGGACAGCCTTATGGCTACACCTTC. Amino acids: CASSQGSGQPYGYTF.

The rearrangement uses TRBV30 and TRBJ2-7; 10 positions match TRBD1. V trimming: 2 bases; J trimming: 4 bases; junction bases outside the gene matches: 5. Germline CDR1 reads GTSNPN; CDR2 reads SVGIG (reference sequence). The CDR3 is made up of 14 amino acids. CDR3 sequence reads: CAWSIGTGEYEQYF. The CDR3 bases are TGTGCCTGGAGTATTGGGACAGGGGAATACGAGCAGTACTTC.

The V call is TRBV18, the J call TRBJ2-1, with TRBD2 matching over 7 bases. CDR3 length equals 14 residues. Germline V CDR1 and CDR2: KGHSH, LQKENI. Trimming removed 5 bases from V and 6 bases from J; junction bases left unmatched: 7. The CDR3 reads CASSSGVVTNEQFF. The CDR3, as DNA: TGTGCCAGCTCAAGCGGGGTTGTTACCAATGAGCAGTTCTTC.

On this clone: This specimen includes other DNA sequences encoding the same CDR3. V and J are TRBV11-2 and TRBJ1-5; D is perhaps TRBD1 (6 bases). The CDR3 totals 15 residues. Germline CDR1 and CDR2: SGHAT and FQNNGV. V was pared by 1 base and J by 4 bases, with 11 bases between. As DNA, the CDR3 is TGTGCCAGCAGCTTAGGGCAGGGGCGAAATCAGCCCCAGCATTTT. Translated, it gives CASSLGQGRNQPQHF.

This clone was observed a handful of times. The chain joins TRBV12-5 to TRBJ1-2; D is possibly TRBD1 (5 bases). In germline, CDR1 is LGHNT, CDR2 FRNRAP. V was trimmed by 2 bases and J by 2 bases, leaving 9 bases between them. CDR3 length: 14 residues. The CDR3 loop is CASGLLGQNYGYTF. The CDR3 nucleotides are TGTGCTAGTGGTTTGCTCGGACAAAACTATGGCTACACCTTC.

This sequence joins TRBV27 and TRBJ1-6, with 10 bases aligning to TRBD1. This CDR3 region has 16 residues. Germline V gene lookup returns CDR1 MNHEY and CDR2 SMNVEV (reference sequence). Losses at the gene ends were 6 bases for V and 14 bases for J; bases not matched to a gene: 16. The CDR3 DNA sequence: TGTGCCAGCAGCCCCCGGGACAGGGGTATTACGAGGGCCCTCCACTTT. Protein: CASSPRDRGITRALHF.

The chain joins TRBV19 to TRBJ1-3; D remains unclear. The CDR3 is 16 residues long. CDR1 is LNHDA and CDR2 is SQIVND in the germline V gene (reference sequence). Trimming stripped 5 bases from V and 0 bases from J, with 14 bases between. CDR3 loop: CASSPQTPSSGNTIYF. The DNA for the CDR3 is TGTGCCAGTAGTCCCCAGACACCCAGCTCTGGAAACACCATATATTTT.

A remark on this clone: Other DNA sequences in this sample translate to the same CDR3. The V and J genes are TRBV3-1 (or the pseudogene TRBV3-2) and TRBJ1-6; no clear D. The CDR3 totals 13 residues. Germline lookup yields CDR1 LGHDT and CDR2 YNNKEL (reference sequence). V lost 0 bases and J lost 9, with 6 bases in between. The CDR3 protein is CASSQERGSPLHF. CDR3 sequence (DNA): TGTGCCAGCAGCCAAGAGCGGGGTTCACCCCTCCACTTT.

This chain links TRBV11-2 with TRBJ2-5; 7 bases align to TRBD2. Trimming removed 4 bases from V and 5 bases from J; junction bases left unmatched: 7. CDR1 and CDR2 (germline): SGHAT, FQNNGV. This CDR3 is 14 amino acids long. CDR3 coding DNA: TGTGCCAGCAGCTCGGGACTCGGGGGGGAGACCCAGTACTTC. As protein: CASSSGLGGETQYF.

The chain links TRBV6-5 to TRBJ1-2; possible D gene TRBD1, 5 bases. Germline CDR1 is MNHEY and CDR2 is SVGAGI. The CDR3 spans 14 residues. Trimming left V 2 bases short and J 0 bases short, with 7 bases between. The CDR3 sequence is CASSYRGTNYGYTF. DNA for the CDR3: TGTGCCAGCAGTTACAGGGGTACTAACTATGGCTACACCTTC.

CDR3 DNA sequence: TGTGCCAGCGAGTTTGACAGCCATAACACTGAAGCTTTCTTT. Encoded protein: CASEFDSHNTEAFF. The V call is TRBV2, the J call TRBJ1-1; maybe TRBD1 (5 bases). Trimming cost V 8 bases and J 2 bases, with 15 bases left between them. This CDR3 has 14 residues. Germline V gene data show CDR1 as SNHLY and CDR2 as FYNNEI.

V and J are TRBV5-1 and TRBJ1-1; TRBD1 matches at 10 bases. The germline V gene has CDR1 SGHRS and CDR2 YFSETQ. V trimming: 0 bases; J trimming: 5 bases; junction bases outside the gene matches: 4. The CDR3 totals 15 residues. The CDR3 here is CASSLGDRGGTEAFF. In nucleotides, the CDR3 is TGCGCCAGCAGCTTGGGGGACAGGGGAGGAACTGAAGCTTTCTTT.

The rearrangement links TRBV18 to TRBJ2-7; 7 nucleotides align to TRBD1. The CDR3 sequence is 13 residues long. The V segment lost 4 bases and the J segment 1 base; nucleotides outside the gene matches: 1. Per the germline V gene, CDR1 is KGHSH and CDR2 is LQKENI. The CDR3 protein is CASSRQGSYEQYF. For the CDR3, the DNA is TGTGCCAGCTCACGACAGGGATCCTACGAGCAGTACTTC.

The V gene is TRBV4-1, the J gene TRBJ2-1; 10 bases fit TRBD1. CDR1 and CDR2 from the germline V gene are MGHRA and YSYEKL. There are 16 residues in the CDR3. J lost 1 base, V lost 1 base, and 1 base had no gene match. CDR3 loop: CASSQGGQGSYNEQFF. DNA for the CDR3: TGCGCCAGCAGCCAAGGGGGACAGGGGTCCTACAATGAGCAGTTCTTC.

The J gene is TRBJ1-1, the V gene TRBV6-5; TRBD1 might be the D (5 bases). Trimming pared 10 bases from V and 0 bases from J, leaving 18 bases between. CDR3 length: 15 residues. CDR1 and CDR2 from the germline V gene are MNHEY and SVGAGI. CDR3 nucleotide sequence: TGTGCCACCACGTTGGACAAGGGCATGAACACTGAAGCTTTCTTT. Its translation is CATTLDKGMNTEAFF.

The rearrangement joins TRBV5-4 to TRBJ2-2, with 8 bases fitting TRBD1. The V gene end was trimmed by 4 bases and the J gene end by 3 bases; junction bases not matched to a gene: 5. The CDR3 is 15 residues long. Germline loops: CDR1 SGHNT, CDR2 YYREEE (reference sequence). In DNA, the CDR3 is TGTGCCAGCAGCGCTGGACAGGGCGACACCGGGGAGCTGTTTTTT. This codes for CASSAGQGDTGELFF. Looking up the rest from reference TRBV5-4 and TRBJ2-2 gives the full variable domain: ETGVTQSPTHLIKTRGQQVTLRCSSQSGHNTVSWYQQALGQGPQFIFQYYREEENGRGNFPPRFSGLQFPNYSSELNVNALELDDSALYLCASSAGQGDTGELFFGEGSRLTVL.

CDR3 protein: CASSESSGQGFHEQYF. The CDR3 DNA sequence: TGTGCCAGCAGTGAATCCTCGGGTCAGGGGTTCCACGAGCAGTACTTC. The genes are TRBV6-1 and TRBJ2-7; D possibly corresponds to TRBD1 (6 bases). V lost 2 bases and J 5 bases, leaving 19 bases between the germline ends. Germline assignment: CDR1 MNHNS and CDR2 SASEGT. This CDR3 spans 16 amino acids.